This T cell receptor (beta chain) was retrieved from a study of blood T cell repertoires in COVID-19. Study in general: From T cells, B-cell-depleted T cells, or PBMCs came the material, which was cDNA or gDNA.

V gave up 0 bases and J gave up 7 bases, with 16 bases separating them. Germline lookup yields CDR1 SGHNT and CDR2 YYREEE (reference sequence). This CDR3 has 16 residues. This clone is a singleton in its sample. Original processing notes: From reference gene primer amplification, estimates of nucleated cell counts were derived. Profiling relied on immunoSEQ multiplex PCR, and the TCRdb table lists in-frame clones only, not all of them. V, J and clone size derive from that table, while D and trimming were established from the DNA sequence. The data show fewer than 350,000 clones, more than 85% seen once.

The specimen was peripheral blood. This chain uses TRBV5-4 with TRBJ1-4, with TRBD1 as a possible D gene (6 bases). This clonotype originated in a man between 40 and 49 years old with acute or convalescent COVID-19. The CDR3 loop reads CASSLASPGAGEKLFF. The DNA for the CDR3 is TGTGCCAGCAGCTTGGCCTCGCCAGGGGCGGGTGAAAAACTGTTTTTT.